The present T cell receptor (beta chain) was sequenced within a study of beta chain features in type 1 diabetes. Sequencing targeted expressed TCRB transcripts, as all isolated RNA had been reverse transcribed. Sequenced by immunoSEQ multiplex PCR; TCRdb stores in-frame clones only, minus some. The sample shows hundreds of thousands of clones, roughly a sixth of them seen only once. The CDR3 is 15 amino acids. V was cut by 7 bases and J by 5 bases, with 20 bases left in between. Germline CDR1 is MNHEY and CDR2 is SVGAGI. Whole-study findings and limits: For patients and controls alike, PCR might favor shorter templates to the same degree. HLA influence on TCRB rearrangement stayed unresolved here. TCRB CDR3 length was moderately but significantly reduced in all four CD4+ subsets of Type 1 diabetes patients. The study found that naive, central memory and Treg TCRB repertoires appeared more similar in patients than in healthy donors.

This clone was found a few times. The antigen remains unidentified. The TCR comes from a man aged 18 to 35 in good health. Sequenced material: naive CD4+ T cells from blood. The chain combines TRBV6-5 with TRBJ1-1; possible D gene TRBD1, 5 bases. CDR3 amino acids: CASTSGDRRRTEAFF. Written as DNA, the CDR3 is TGTGCCAGCACCTCGGGGGACCGGAGAAGGACTGAAGCTTTCTTT.